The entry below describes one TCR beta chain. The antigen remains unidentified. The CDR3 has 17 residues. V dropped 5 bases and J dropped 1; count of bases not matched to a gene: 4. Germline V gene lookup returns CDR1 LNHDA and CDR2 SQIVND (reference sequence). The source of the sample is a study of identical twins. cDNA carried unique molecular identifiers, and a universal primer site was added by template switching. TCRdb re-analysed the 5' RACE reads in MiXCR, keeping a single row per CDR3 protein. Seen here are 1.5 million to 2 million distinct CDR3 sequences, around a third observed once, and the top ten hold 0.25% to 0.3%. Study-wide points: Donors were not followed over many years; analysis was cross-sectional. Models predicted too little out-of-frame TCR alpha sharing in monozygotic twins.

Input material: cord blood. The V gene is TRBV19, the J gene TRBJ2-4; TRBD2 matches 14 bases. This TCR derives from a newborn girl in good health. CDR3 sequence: CASSLWTSGGAKNIQYF. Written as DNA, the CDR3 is TGTGCCAGTAGTCTATGGACTAGCGGGGGGGCCAAAAACATTCAGTACTTC.